This TCR beta chain is drawn from a study of identical twins. The CDR3 has 14 residues. CDR1 MNHNS and CDR2 SASEGT come from the germline V gene. Trimming cost V 1 base and J 3 bases, with 7 bases left between them. Study-wide points: The conclusions drew on cross-sectional statistical analysis instead of tracking the same donors.

Via MiXCR, TCRdb re-called the 5' RACE reads, giving one row per CDR3 protein. The table records around 280,000 distinct CDR3 sequences, about 8% of them present only once. This clonotype was detected ten times or more. The target antigen is unknown. These records were also assigned to another study, of yellow fever vaccine responses in identical twins.

The chain couples TRBV6-1 to TRBJ2-1; D unclear. The TCR was taken from a woman aged 18 to 35 in good health. The sequenced material came from memory (CD45RO+) T cells sorted from blood. CDR3 residues: CASSEEPRYNEQFF. The CDR3 nucleotides are TGTGCCAGCAGTGAAGAGCCACGCTACAATGAGCAGTTCTTC.